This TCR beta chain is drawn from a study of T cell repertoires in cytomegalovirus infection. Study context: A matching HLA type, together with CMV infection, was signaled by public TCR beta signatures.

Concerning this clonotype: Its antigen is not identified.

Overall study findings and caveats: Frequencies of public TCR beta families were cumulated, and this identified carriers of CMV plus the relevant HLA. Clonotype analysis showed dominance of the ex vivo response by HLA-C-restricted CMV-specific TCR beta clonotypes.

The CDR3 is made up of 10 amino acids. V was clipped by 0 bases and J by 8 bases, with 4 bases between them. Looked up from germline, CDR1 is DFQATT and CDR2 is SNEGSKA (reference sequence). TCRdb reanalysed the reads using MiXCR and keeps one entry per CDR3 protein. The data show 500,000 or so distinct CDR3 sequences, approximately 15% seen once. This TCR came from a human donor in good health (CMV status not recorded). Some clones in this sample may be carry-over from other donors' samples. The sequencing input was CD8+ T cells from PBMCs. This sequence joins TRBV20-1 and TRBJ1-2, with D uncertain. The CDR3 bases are TGCAGTGCTAGAGATAGAGGCTACACCTTC. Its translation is CSARDRGYTF.